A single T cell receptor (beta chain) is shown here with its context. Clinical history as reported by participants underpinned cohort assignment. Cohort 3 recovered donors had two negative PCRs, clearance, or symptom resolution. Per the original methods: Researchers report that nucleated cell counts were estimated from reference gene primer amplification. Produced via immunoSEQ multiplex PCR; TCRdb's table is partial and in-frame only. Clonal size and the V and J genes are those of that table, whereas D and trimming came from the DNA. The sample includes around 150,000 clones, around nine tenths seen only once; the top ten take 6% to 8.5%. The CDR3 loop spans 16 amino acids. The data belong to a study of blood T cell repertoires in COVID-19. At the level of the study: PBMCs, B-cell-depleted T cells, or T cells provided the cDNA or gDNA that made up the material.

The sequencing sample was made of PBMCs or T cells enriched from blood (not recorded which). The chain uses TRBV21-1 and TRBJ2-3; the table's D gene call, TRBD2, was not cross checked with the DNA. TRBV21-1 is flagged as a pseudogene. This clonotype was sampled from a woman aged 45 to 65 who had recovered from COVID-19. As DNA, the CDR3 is TGTGCCAGCAGCAAGCGCAGGGCGGAGGGAACAGATACGCAGTATTTT. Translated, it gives CASSKRRAEGTDTQYF.